This T cell receptor (beta chain) comes out of a study of tumor-infiltrating lymphocytes in glioblastoma multiforme. Multiple V-beta primers and a C-beta primer amplified TCRB from RNA. A C-beta primer primed TCRB cDNA from 0.45 to 0.5 ug RNA. Unique molecular identifiers were not described for the libraries. TCRdb reprocessed the multiplex PCR reads via MiXCR and lists one record per CDR3 protein. The table includes about 13,000 distinct CDR3 sequences, 64% detected once. As to this clonotype: A read error may account for a junction end that differs from germline.

The sequenced material came from brain tumor tissue. The source of this sequence is a male donor with glioblastoma.

CDR3 residues: CIANRPGLAGMNVQFF. In DNA, the CDR3 is TGCATTGCTAATCGACCGGGACTAGCGGGAATGAATGTGCAGTTTTTC. The chain carries TRBV20-1 and TRBJ2-1; 13 bases line up with TRBD2. This CDR3 is 16 amino acids long. Per the germline V gene, CDR1 is DFQATT and CDR2 is SNEGSKA (reference sequence).